The next 14 T cell receptor beta chains were all read from a single sample in a study of monozygotic twins with inflammatory bowel disease. TCRdb reprocessed the 5' RACE reads; each CDR3 protein has one entry and no DNA is given. The sample shows about 160,000 distinct CDR3 sequences, and approximately 2.5% sits with its ten largest clones. Specimen: blood. The origin of the receptors is a human donor with ulcerative colitis or Crohn's disease, or a healthy co-twin of an affected twin (not recorded which).

The chain uses TRBV28 and TRBJ2-3; the D gene TCRdb calls, TRBD1, cannot be checked with no DNA. The CDR3 is 16 residues long. Germline CDR1 is MDHEN and CDR2 is SYDVKM. The CDR3 protein is CASSRRRTGVGDTQYF.

The V and J genes are TRBV7-6 and TRBJ2-1. This CDR3 has 15 amino acids. Germline V gene data show CDR1 as SGHVS and CDR2 as FNYEAQ. CDR3 loop: CASSLVTGPYNEQFF. Based on the CDR3 plus reference TRBV7-6 and TRBJ2-1, the full variable domain is GAGVSQSPRYKVTKRGQDVALRCDPISGHVSLYWYRQALGQGPEFLTYFNYEAQQDKSGLPNDRFSAERPEGSISTLTIQRTEQRDSAMYRCASSLVTGPYNEQFFGPGTRLTVL.

This chain connects TRBV18 to TRBJ2-1; TCRdb selects TRBD2, and the lack of DNA leaves this call unchecked. Germline loops: CDR1 KGHSH, CDR2 LQKENI. There are 14 residues in the CDR3. The CDR3 reads CASSPGREGNEQFF.

V is TRBV12-3 or TRBV12-4 and J is TRBJ1-5. This CDR3 has 13 amino acids. CDR3: CASSLGPIEPQHF.

V gene TRBV10-3 combines with J gene TRBJ2-2; TCRdb reports TRBD2, a call that lacks DNA to check it against. The CDR3 consists of 14 residues. Germline V gives CDR1 ENHRY, CDR2 SYGVKD. CDR3 loop: CAISVSGGVGELFF.

This rearrangement joins TRBV7-3 to TRBJ2-1; TCRdb designates TRBD2, a call that cannot be tested without DNA. This CDR3 is 13 amino acids long. Germline CDR1 is SGHTA and CDR2 is FQGTGA. The CDR3 is CASSSGLAHEQFF. Variable domain in full (rest from reference TRBV7-3 and TRBJ2-1): GAGVSQTPSNKVTEKGKYVELRCDPISGHTALYWYRQSLGQGPEFLIYFQGTGAADDSGLPNDRFFAVRPEGSVSTLKIQRTERGDSAVYLCASSSGLAHEQFFGPGTRLTVL.

The chain employs TRBV28 and TRBJ1-6; as DNA is missing, the TRBD1 call by TCRdb cannot be tested. This CDR3 is built from 17 residues. Germline V gives CDR1 MDHEN, CDR2 SYDVKM. The CDR3 region is CASSWGHGNSYNSPLHF.

The chain uses TRBV7-2 and TRBJ1-1. CDR1 and CDR2 (germline): SGHTA, FQGNSA. This CDR3 is 13 amino acids long. CDR3 in amino acids: CASSLTENTEAFF.

The V and J genes are TRBV6-1 and TRBJ2-1. The CDR3 sequence is 12 residues long. Germline CDR1 is MNHNS and CDR2 is SASEGT. The CDR3 sequence: CASSDLGNEQFF.

The CDR3: CASSMGPDSYNEQFF. The rearrangement joins TRBV5-5 to TRBJ2-1. Germline V CDR1 and CDR2: SGHKS, YYEKEE (reference sequence). The length of the CDR3 is 15 residues.

The chain has TRBV9 and TRBJ2-1; TCRdb's D call, TRBD2, is unchecked because there is no DNA. The CDR3 covers 16 residues. Germline values: CDR1 SGDLS, CDR2 YYNGEE. This CDR3 reads CASSVDGLAGYNEQFF.

V and J are TRBV7-2 and TRBJ1-5. This CDR3 is built from 13 residues. CDR1 SGHTA and CDR2 FQGNSA come from the germline V gene. CDR3 sequence reads: CASSSLGGAPQHF.

The chain joins TRBV5-1 to TRBJ1-1. Germline V gene lookup returns CDR1 SGHRS and CDR2 YFSETQ. This CDR3 comprises 16 residues. The chain's CDR3 is CASSLWGGQADTEAFF.

V gene TRBV12-3 or TRBV12-4 combines with J gene TRBJ1-2; TCRdb indicates TRBD1, and absent DNA this call remains unverified. CDR3 length: 14 amino acids. The CDR3 is CASSRQRGSYGYTF.